This T cell receptor beta chain was found in a study of beta chain features in type 1 diabetes. CDR1 is MNHEY and CDR2 is SVGAGI in the germline V gene. V lost 2 bases and J 0 bases, leaving 10 bases between the germline ends. The CDR3 extends over 15 amino acids. Expressed TCRB transcripts were sequenced after all isolated RNA was converted to cDNA. Samples of naive, central memory and regulatory T cells yielded a mean of around 3.8 million reads. Sequencing was performed with immunoSEQ multiplex PCR; in TCRdb, only in-frame clones are kept and a portion is missing. The table has over 150,000 clones, approximately 8.1% seen once.

Sequenced input: central memory CD4+ T cells from blood. This receptor was taken from a man between 18 and 35 years old in good health. The V and J genes are TRBV6-5 and TRBJ1-2; weak D call: TRBD1 (6 bases). Here the CDR3 reads CASSYIQGTNYGYTF. The CDR3 region has the DNA TGTGCCAGCAGTTACATCCAGGGGACTAACTATGGCTACACCTTC.